A single sample is the source of the 18 T cell receptor beta chains below, sequenced in a study of identical twins. TCRdb called the 5' RACE reads again in MiXCR, with one record for every CDR3 protein. The repertoire holds around 1.7 million distinct CDR3 sequences, with around 33% as singletons. The sequenced sample was cord blood. The receptors originated from a newborn girl in good health.

This rearrangement joins TRBV6-5 to TRBJ1-6; D is perhaps TRBD1 (5 bases). The CDR3 loop spans 15 amino acids. The germline CDR1 and CDR2 sequences are MNHEY and SVGAGI. Trimming pared 11 bases from V and 10 bases from J, leaving 24 bases between. CDR3 bases: TGTGCCTGCACCCCTAGGAGGGGCCTTGGGTCACCCCTCCACTTT. Its translation is CACTPRRGLGSPLHF.

The chain is built from TRBV6-1 and TRBJ2-2; D is uncertain. V was trimmed by 5 bases and J by 7 bases, leaving 11 bases between them. This CDR3 spans 13 amino acids. Germline CDR1 is MNHNS and CDR2 is SASEGT. CDR3 nucleotides: TGTGCCAGCAGTAGAAAGGGCGGCGGGGAGCTGTTTTTT. It translates to CASSRKGGGELFF.

This CDR3 reads CASSHDRNWGNTEAFF. CDR3 nucleotides: TGTGCCAGCAGTCACGACAGGAATTGGGGGAACACTGAAGCTTTCTTT. The chain is built from TRBV12-3 or TRBV12-4 and TRBJ1-1, with TRBD1 as a possible D gene (6 bases). Trimming left V 5 bases short and J 1 base short, with 17 bases between. The CDR3 is 16 residues long.

A few counts support this clonotype. This CDR3 is CASSPRPRASNTEAFF. The CDR3 nucleotides are TGTGCCAGCAGCCCCAGACCCCGGGCCTCGAACACTGAAGCTTTCTTT. The chain carries TRBV13 and TRBJ1-1; D ambiguous. There are 16 residues in the CDR3. Per the germline V gene, CDR1 is PRHDT and CDR2 is FYEKMQ (reference sequence). The V gene lost 5 bases and the J gene lost 1 base, with 17 bases spanning the gap.

With regard to this clonotype: A read error is possible here, since a much larger clone lies one base away. The chain is built from TRBV10-3 and TRBJ2-7, with D maybe TRBD1 (6 bases). Germline V lookup: CDR1 ENHRY, CDR2 SYGVKD. CDR3 length: 14 residues. The CDR3 is CAISGQSSTYGQYF. CDR3 sequence (DNA): TGTGCCATCAGCGGACAGAGCTCAACCTACGGGCAGTACTTC.

This chain uses TRBV4-2 with TRBJ2-1; 8 bases agree with TRBD2. J gave up 10 bases and V 6 bases, and 5 bases lay outside the gene matches. Germline CDR1 LGHNA, CDR2 YNFKEQ. This CDR3 has 12 residues. CDR3 region: CASRIERGEQFF. The CDR3 DNA sequence: TGTGCCAGCAGGATAGAGCGGGGGGAGCAGTTCTTC.

The chain combines TRBV4-2 with TRBJ2-5, with 14 bases lining up with TRBD2. The length of the CDR3 is 17 residues. V trimming: 4 bases; J trimming: 11 bases; junction bases outside the gene matches: 15. Per the germline V gene, CDR1 is LGHNA and CDR2 is YNFKEQ. Here the CDR3 reads CASSPSSGTSGSNEQYF. Written as DNA, the CDR3 is TGTGCCAGCAGCCCAAGCAGTGGGACTAGCGGGAGTAATGAGCAGTACTTC.

A few counts support this clonotype. This chain links TRBV9 with TRBJ2-1; 11 bases align to TRBD2. Germline lookup yields CDR1 SGDLS and CDR2 YYNGEE. The CDR3 totals 15 residues. The V and J ends lost 4 bases and 7 bases, in that order; junction bases with no gene match: 7. Here the CDR3 reads CASSIAGGPGNEQFF. Written as DNA, the CDR3 is TGTGCCAGCAGCATAGCGGGAGGGCCAGGAAATGAGCAGTTCTTC.

The chain uses TRBV20-1 and TRBJ1-6; TRBD1 might be the D (5 bases). The CDR3 consists of 15 residues. Germline V gene lookup returns CDR1 DFQATT and CDR2 SNEGSKA (reference sequence). V lost 0 bases to trimming and J lost 10 bases, with 16 bases between them. CDR3 sequence reads: CSARDSRGAGSPLHF. As DNA, the CDR3 is TGCAGTGCTAGAGATTCGCGGGGCGCGGGATCACCCCTCCACTTT.

The chain joins TRBV5-1 to TRBJ2-1; 12 nucleotides match TRBD2. This CDR3 comprises 16 residues. Trimming at V came to 0 bases and at J to 6 bases, leaving 4 bases not matched to a gene. From germline, CDR1 is SGHRS and CDR2 YFSETQ. As DNA, the CDR3 is TGCGCCAGCAGCTTGGAGGGGACTAGCGGGTTCAATGAGCAGTTCTTC. It yields the protein CASSLEGTSGFNEQFF.

In its sample, this clonotype was seen a few times. The rearrangement uses TRBV28 and TRBJ1-2; no reliable D call. The CDR3 is 13 residues long. CDR1 is MDHEN and CDR2 is SYDVKM in the germline V gene. Between the trimmed V and J ends, which lost 5 bases and 6 bases, there was a span of 13 bases. Here the CDR3 DNA reads TGTGCCAGCAGTCTTAGGGCTCAGGATGGCTACACCTTC. It specifies CASSLRAQDGYTF.

This clonotype was picked up a small number of times. J is TRBJ2-5 and V is TRBV18; D gene ambiguous. Germline CDR1 KGHSH, CDR2 LQKENI. The V end was cut by 3 bases, the J end by 5 bases, with 10 bases between. The CDR3 extends over 13 amino acids. CDR3 in amino acids: CASSPRLDETQYF. The CDR3 region has the DNA TGTGCCAGCTCACCTCGCCTAGACGAGACCCAGTACTTC.

Turning to this clonotype: A read error may explain this, as a much larger clone is one base away. The conserved phenylalanine or tryptophan is not found at the CDR3 terminus, so this likely reflects a read error. This chain connects TRBV9 to TRBJ2-3, with 15 bases lining up with TRBD2. The CDR3 runs to 15 residues. CDR1 is SGDLS and CDR2 is YYNGEE in the germline V gene. The V segment lost 3 bases and the J segment 4 bases; nucleotides outside the gene matches: 0. The CDR3 DNA sequence: TGTGCCAGCAGCGGGACTAGCGGGAGGGCAGATACGCAGTATTAT. It is translated as CASSGTSGRADTQYY.

The table lists this clonotype with a count of one. Just one base apart from a much larger clone, this may be a read error. The rearrangement joins TRBV5-1 to TRBJ2-5; TRBD1 aligns across 7 bases. The V and J ends lost 7 bases and 3 bases, in that order; junction bases with no gene match: 9. Germline V gives CDR1 SGHRS, CDR2 YFSETQ. The CDR3 is 14 amino acids. The CDR3 DNA is TGCGCCAGCGGCCTACAGGGGAGAAAAGAGACCCAGTACTTC. Amino acids: CASGLQGRKETQYF.

This chain links TRBV11-2 with TRBJ1-2, with TRBD1 identical over 8 bases. The CDR3 has 15 residues. Germline CDR1 reads SGHAT; CDR2 reads FQNNGV. Losses at the gene ends were 5 bases for V and 2 bases for J; bases not matched to a gene: 7. CDR3 in DNA: TGTGCCAGCAGCCCACTACAGGGGGTGAACTATGGCTACACCTTC. It encodes CASSPLQGVNYGYTF.

At least ten counts were recorded for this clonotype. At one end the junction does not follow the germline gene, possibly because of a read error. This chain joins TRBV5-1 and TRBJ2-7; maybe TRBD2 (6 bases). The germline CDR1 and CDR2 sequences are SGHRS and YFSETQ. CDR3 length: 14 amino acids. CDR3 coding DNA: TGTGCCAGCAGTTTAGCGGTCGGCTCCTACGAGCAGTACTTC. Encoded protein: CASSLAVGSYEQYF.

J is TRBJ2-5 and V is TRBV5-5; 9 bases line up with TRBD2. Germline CDR1 is SGHKS and CDR2 is YYEKEE (reference sequence). V shed 4 bases, J shed 1 base, and the junction held 5 bases outside the gene matches. The CDR3 is made up of 15 amino acids. This CDR3 reads CASSIISGGQETQYF. Here the CDR3 DNA reads TGTGCCAGCAGCATCATTAGCGGGGGCCAAGAGACCCAGTACTTC. Variable domain in full (rest from reference TRBV5-5 and TRBJ2-5): DAGVTQSPTHLIKTRGQQVTLRCSPISGHKSVSWYQQVLGQGPQFIFQYYEKEERGRGNFPDRFSARQFPNYSSELNVNALLLGDSALYLCASSIISGGQETQYFGPGTRLLVL.

This clonotype showed up just a few times. V and J are TRBV29-1 and TRBJ2-3, with TRBD2 matching over 7 bases. CDR3 length: 13 amino acids. The V gene end was trimmed by 7 bases and the J gene end by 4 bases; junction bases not matched to a gene: 8. Germline V gene lookup returns CDR1 SQVTM and CDR2 ANQGSEA. The CDR3 DNA sequence: TGCAGCGCCGGCCGGGGGGTCGCAGATACGCAGTATTTT. Protein: CSAGRGVADTQYF.